This is a list of T cell receptor beta chains from one sample in a study of cytomegalovirus exposure and HLA in healthy donors. Profiling relied on immunoSEQ multiplex PCR, and the TCRdb table lists in-frame clones only, not all of them. The sample lists 140,000 to 150,000 clones; about 94% were seen once. Sequencing used PBMCs. Receptors were obtained from a man between 18 and 29 years old in good health and CMV-seropositive. Both conserved end residues are part of each CDR3. A D gene is named only where the DNA matches it firmly. Clone size is shown for a subset of rows, as once, few, many or a class of expanded clone.

CASSAQGANTGELFF | TGTGCCAGCAGTGCACAGGGGGCGAACACCGGGGAGCTGTTTTTT | . | TRBJ2-2 | TRBV6-1 | TRBD1
CASSLGGLADEQYF | TGCGCCAGCAGCTTGGGAGGACTAGCGGACGAGCAGTACTTC | . | TRBJ2-7 | TRBV5-1 | TRBD2
CASRQDYNSPLHF | TGTGCCAGCAGACAGGACTATAATTCACCCCTCCACTTT | once | TRBJ1-6 | TRBV2 | .
CASSQEVSGRASETQYF | TGCGCCAGCAGCCAAGAGGTTAGCGGGAGGGCCTCTGAGACCCAGTACTTC | once | TRBJ2-5 | TRBV4-1 | TRBD2
CASRLGQGSSYEQYF | TGCGCCAGCAGGTTGGGACAGGGCAGCTCCTACGAGCAGTACTTC | . | TRBJ2-7 | TRBV5-1 | TRBD1
CASSDPTSGNTGELFF | TGTGCCAGCAGCGATCCGACTAGCGGGAACACCGGGGAGCTGTTTTTT | once | TRBJ2-2 | TRBV11-2 | TRBD2
CASSLVPRWGGHNEQFF | TGTGCCAGCAGCTTAGTCCCAAGATGGGGGGGTCACAATGAGCAGTTCTTC | . | TRBJ2-1 | TRBV7-6 | TRBD2
CSVSMGGSTDTQYF | TGCAGCGTGTCCATGGGGGGGAGCACAGATACGCAGTATTTT | . | TRBJ2-3 | TRBV29-1 | TRBD2
CASRPDRGRAGELFF | TGTGCCAGCAGGCCTGACAGGGGGCGCGCCGGGGAGCTGTTTTTT | . | TRBJ2-2 | TRBV28 | TRBD1
CASSAGGFSYGYTF | TGTGCCAGCAGCGCCGGGGGGTTTTCATATGGCTACACCTTC | . | TRBJ1-2 | TRBV28 | .
CASSSTTGNTGELFF | TGCGCCAGCAGCTCCACAACAGGGAACACCGGGGAGCTGTTTTTT | . | TRBJ2-2 | TRBV5-1 | .
CASSLWLAGIYNSPLHF | TGTGCCAGCAGCTTGTGGCTGGCAGGAATCTATAATTCACCCCTCCACTTT | . | TRBJ1-6 | TRBV5-6 | .
CASSVAPSGGISYEQYF | TGTGCCAGCAGCGTAGCACCTAGCGGGGGGATTTCCTACGAGCAGTACTTC | . | TRBJ2-7 | TRBV9 | TRBD2
CASSPGGGRGYTF | TGTGCCAGCAGTCCCGGCGGGGGGCGAGGCTACACCTTC | . | TRBJ1-2 | TRBV2 | .
CASSLGGPRTGISYEQYF | TGTGCCAGCAGCTTAGGAGGGCCGCGGACAGGGATCTCCTACGAGCAGTACTTC | . | TRBJ2-7 | TRBV11-2 | TRBD1
CASISSSYEQYF | TGTGCCAGCATTTCGAGCTCCTACGAGCAGTACTTC | . | TRBJ2-7 | TRBV28 | .
CASRVTSSTDTQYF | TGTGCCAGCAGGGTGACTAGCAGCACAGATACGCAGTATTTT | . | TRBJ2-3 | TRBV2 | TRBD2
CASRPRGGYTDTQYF | TGTGCCAGCAGACCCCGGGGGGGTTACACAGATACGCAGTATTTT | . | TRBJ2-3 | TRBV28 | TRBD2
CASHEALGPQHF | TGTGCCAGCCATGAGGCCTTGGGGCCCCAGCATTTT | once | TRBJ1-5 | TRBV6-5 | .
CAWSGVAGGPIGELFF | TGTGCCTGGAGTGGGGTAGCGGGAGGGCCTATCGGGGAGCTGTTTTTT | . | TRBJ2-2 | TRBV30 | TRBD2